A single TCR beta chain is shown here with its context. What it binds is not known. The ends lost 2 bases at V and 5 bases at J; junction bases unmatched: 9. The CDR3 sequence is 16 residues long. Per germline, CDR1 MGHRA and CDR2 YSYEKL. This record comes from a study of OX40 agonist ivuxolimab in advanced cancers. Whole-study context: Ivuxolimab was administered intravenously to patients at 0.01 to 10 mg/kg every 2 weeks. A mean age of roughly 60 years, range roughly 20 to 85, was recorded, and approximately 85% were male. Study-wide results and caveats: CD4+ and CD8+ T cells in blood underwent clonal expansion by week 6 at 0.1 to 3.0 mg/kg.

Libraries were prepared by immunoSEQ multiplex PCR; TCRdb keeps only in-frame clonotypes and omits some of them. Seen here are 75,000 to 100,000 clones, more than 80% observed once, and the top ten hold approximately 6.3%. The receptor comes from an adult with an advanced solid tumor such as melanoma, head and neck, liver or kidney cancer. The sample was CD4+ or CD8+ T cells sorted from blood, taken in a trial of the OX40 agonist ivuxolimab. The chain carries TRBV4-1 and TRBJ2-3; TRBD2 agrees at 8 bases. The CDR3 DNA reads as TGCGCCAGCAGCCAACTCCCTCTCGGGGGGGAAGATACGCAGTATTTT. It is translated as CASSQLPLGGEDTQYF.